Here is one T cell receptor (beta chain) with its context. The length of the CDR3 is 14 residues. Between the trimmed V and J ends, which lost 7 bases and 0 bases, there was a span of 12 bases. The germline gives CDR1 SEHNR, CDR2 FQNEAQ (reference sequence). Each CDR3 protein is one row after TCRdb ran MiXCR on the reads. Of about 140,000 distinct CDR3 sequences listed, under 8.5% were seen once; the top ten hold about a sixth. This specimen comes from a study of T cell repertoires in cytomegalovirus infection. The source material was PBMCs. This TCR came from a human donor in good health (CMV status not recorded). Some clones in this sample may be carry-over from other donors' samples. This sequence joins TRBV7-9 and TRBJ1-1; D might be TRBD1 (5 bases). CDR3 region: CASTLRTLNTEAFF. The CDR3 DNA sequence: TGTGCCAGCACCCTTCGGACACTGAACACTGAAGCTTTCTTT.